The subject of this entry is one T cell receptor beta chain. What it binds is unknown. Produced via immunoSEQ multiplex PCR; TCRdb's table is partial and in-frame only. Among 71,000 or so clones, 94% were seen once, and the ten largest hold less than 2.5%. The data were obtained in a study of cytomegalovirus exposure and HLA in healthy donors. Study context: The same platform was used for the 120 validation repertoires and the approximately 670 first-cohort repertoires, a later analysis reported. Regarding the study as a whole: The study labeled 150 or so TCR beta chains cytomegalovirus-associated. Rare TCR sequences predominated, though certain public TCRs were found in many donors.

V lost 4 bases and J lost 0, with 16 bases in between. This CDR3 comprises 17 residues. Germline lookup yields CDR1 SGHDN and CDR2 FVKESK. Sequenced: PBMCs. This TCR was recovered from a woman in her late teens or twenties in good health and CMV-seronegative. The V gene is TRBV14, the J gene TRBJ1-5; D is uncertain. The CDR3 reads CASSRSGQTNSNQPQHF. In DNA, the CDR3 is TGTGCCAGCAGCCGCTCGGGTCAGACTAATAGCAATCAGCCCCAGCATTTT.